These T cell receptor beta chains were read from a single sample in a study of cytomegalovirus exposure and HLA in healthy donors. Assay used: immunoSEQ multiplex PCR; TCRdb lists only in-frame clones, some missing. There are over 150,000 clones in the sample; roughly 96% occur only once, and more than 0.7% lies in the top ten. Sequencing was performed on PBMCs. All receptors come from a woman aged 18-35 years in good health and CMV-seronegative. Both conserved end residues are trimmed from each CDR3. The order of the fields is J gene, V gene, CDR3 protein.

j_gene: TRBJ2-5; v_gene: TRBV6-1; CDR3aa: ATETSGGGGETQY
j_gene: TRBJ1-2; v_gene: TRBV6-5; CDR3aa: ASSSGQGLNYGYT
j_gene: TRBJ2-3; v_gene: TRBV9; CDR3aa: ASSVAPSTDTQY
j_gene: TRBJ1-2; v_gene: TRBV6-1; CDR3aa: ASREPTGARFGYT
j_gene: TRBJ1-2; v_gene: TRBV2; CDR3aa: ASKARGIYYGYT
j_gene: TRBJ1-2; v_gene: TRBV5-1; CDR3aa: ASNNGNYGYT
j_gene: TRBJ1-1; v_gene: TRBV30; CDR3aa: AWTSQKNTEAF
j_gene: TRBJ1-1; v_gene: TRBV2; CDR3aa: ASKTAEAF
j_gene: TRBJ2-3; v_gene: TRBV7-3; CDR3aa: ASSFPGANTQY
j_gene: TRBJ2-3; v_gene: TRBV9; CDR3aa: ASSVAGEISTDTQY
j_gene: TRBJ2-1; v_gene: TRBV27; CDR3aa: ASKLRGIDEQF
j_gene: TRBJ1-2; v_gene: TRBV15; CDR3aa: ATSNPRQADYGYT
j_gene: TRBJ2-2; v_gene: TRBV19; CDR3aa: ASSNPRWTSGGGNMGELF
j_gene: TRBJ2-7; v_gene: TRBV11-2; CDR3aa: ASSLAGTAYEQY
j_gene: TRBJ1-1; v_gene: TRBV11-2; CDR3aa: ASSLAGVNTEAF
j_gene: TRBJ1-5; v_gene: TRBV7-9; CDR3aa: ASSLAVGSNQPQH
j_gene: TRBJ2-5; v_gene: TRBV29-1; CDR3aa: SVERGIQETQY
j_gene: TRBJ2-6; v_gene: TRBV29-1; CDR3aa: SVAAGTGYHSGANVLT